Presented here are 8 T cell receptor beta chains from one specimen sequenced in a study of cytomegalovirus exposure and HLA in healthy donors. The PCR contained 60 Vbeta and 13 Jbeta primers. Here immunoSEQ multiplex PCR was the method, and the copy in TCRdb shows in-frame clones only, minus some. The table has under 200,000 clones, over 65% seen once. What was sequenced was PBMCs. The receptor source for this set is a man aged 35 to 55 in good health and CMV-seropositive.

The chain carries TRBV27 and TRBJ2-7, with 8 bases lining up with TRBD1. The CDR3 loop spans 14 amino acids. With V trimmed by 3 bases and J by 7 bases, 8 bases remained unmatched. CDR1 MNHEY and CDR2 SMNVEV come from the germline V gene (reference sequence). CDR3 loop: CASSFAQGAWEQYF. Here the CDR3 DNA reads TGTGCCAGCAGTTTCGCGCAGGGGGCCTGGGAGCAGTACTTC.

The chain carries TRBV11-2 and TRBJ1-6, with 7 nucleotides matching TRBD1. This CDR3 contains 16 residues. CDR1 and CDR2 (germline): SGHAT, FQNNGV. Losses at the gene ends were 5 bases for V and 7 bases for J; bases not matched to a gene: 11. CDR3 DNA: TGTGCCAGCAGCCAAATTGCAGGGGGTCTAAATTCACCCCTCCACTTT. Encoded protein: CASSQIAGGLNSPLHF.

The table lists this clone with a count of one. The genes are TRBV6-1 and TRBJ1-2; D is uncertain. The CDR3 contains 13 residues. V was trimmed by 7 bases and J by 4 bases, leaving 13 bases between them. Germline V gives CDR1 MNHNS, CDR2 SASEGT. The CDR3 DNA follows: TGTGCCAGCACCATAACACCGTTCTATGGCTACACCTTC. This encodes CASTITPFYGYTF.

Of note for this clone: Sequence at one end of the junction differs from germline and may be a read error. The rearrangement uses TRBV19 and TRBJ2-7; D gene uncertain. Per the germline V gene, CDR1 is LNHDA and CDR2 is SQIVND (reference sequence). The CDR3 is 11 amino acids. CDR3 region: CASSIAGCFQF. CDR3 nucleotide sequence: TGTGCCAGTAGTATAGCTGGCTGTTTCCAATTC.

This clone was picked up a small number of times. This chain connects TRBV5-6 to TRBJ2-7; D is undetermined. Looked up from germline, CDR1 is SGHDT and CDR2 is YYEEEE. CDR3 size: 14 residues. The ends were cut back, 2 bases at V and 2 bases at J, with 11 bases in the middle. The CDR3 DNA reads TGTGCCAGCAGCTTCGGAGATAGACCCTACGAGCAGTACTTC. Translation: CASSFGDRPYEQYF.

This clone was detected once. This chain connects TRBV7-3 to TRBJ2-3; 8 nucleotides match TRBD2. Germline V lookup: CDR1 SGHTA, CDR2 FQGTGA. This CDR3 comprises 14 residues. J lost 5 bases, V lost 11 bases, and 12 bases had no gene match. The CDR3 DNA is TGTGCCCCCCGGGAGGGAGGGCCCCAAGATACGCAGTATTTT. As protein: CAPREGGPQDTQYF.

The V and J genes are TRBV2 and TRBJ2-5, with 13 bases that match TRBD2. CDR3 size: 15 residues. The V gene end was trimmed by 5 bases and the J gene end by 3 bases; junction bases not matched to a gene: 3. CDR1 is SNHLY, CDR2 FYNNEI, per germline. The CDR3 is CASSLGLAGEETQYF. As DNA, the CDR3 is TGTGCCAGCAGTCTTGGACTAGCGGGGGAAGAGACCCAGTACTTC. Supplemented by reference TRBV2 and TRBJ2-5, the full variable domain reads EPEVTQTPSHQVTQMGQEVILRCVPISNHLYFYWYRQILGQKVEFLVSFYNNEISEKSEIFDDQFSVERPDGSNFTLKIRSTKLEDSAMYFCASSLGLAGEETQYFGPGTRLLVL.

The chain employs TRBV18 and TRBJ1-6, with D unclear. Germline-derived CDR1 and CDR2 are KGHSH and LQKENI. CDR3 length: 15 amino acids. V was trimmed by 2 bases and J by 13 bases, leaving 18 bases between them. CDR3 residues: CASSPSTPIVVPLHF. Written as DNA, the CDR3 is TGTGCCAGCTCACCAAGTACCCCGATAGTCGTCCCCCTCCACTTT.